Below are 16 T cell receptor beta chains sequenced from a single sample in a study of cytomegalovirus exposure and HLA in healthy donors. 13 Jbeta primers and 60 Vbeta primers were used for the PCR. Data came from immunoSEQ multiplex PCR; TCRdb stores just in-frame clones and leaves some out. The sample gives 75,000 to 90,000 clones, 78% of which show up once; around 5.8% is in the top ten. The material sequenced was PBMCs. The receptors were gathered from a male donor in good health and CMV-seropositive.

This clone was counted a few times. J is TRBJ2-3 and V is TRBV5-4; maybe TRBD1 (5 bases). Germline CDR1 is SGHNT and CDR2 is YYREEE (reference sequence). Trimming took 1 base from V and 7 from J, leaving 10 bases between them. The CDR3 has 13 residues. The CDR3 loop is CASSLWQGYTQYF. The CDR3 bases are TGTGCCAGCAGCTTGTGGCAGGGATATACGCAGTATTTT. The complete variable domain, with remaining parts taken from reference TRBV5-4 and TRBJ2-3, reads ETGVTQSPTHLIKTRGQQVTLRCSSQSGHNTVSWYQQALGQGPQFIFQYYREEENGRGNFPPRFSGLQFPNYSSELNVNALELDDSALYLCASSLWQGYTQYFGPGTRLTVL.

This rearrangement joins TRBV27 to TRBJ1-2; D call uncertain. V gave up 2 bases and J gave up 1 base, with 8 bases separating them. Germline assignment: CDR1 MNHEY and CDR2 SMNVEV (reference sequence). This CDR3 comprises 14 residues. This CDR3 is CASSLRQDNYGYTF. In nucleotides, the CDR3 is TGTGCCAGCAGTTTAAGGCAGGATAACTATGGCTACACCTTC.

V is TRBV4-2 and J is TRBJ2-5; the D gene is possibly TRBD2 (6 bases). Looked up from germline, CDR1 is LGHNA and CDR2 is YNFKEQ. This CDR3 has 15 amino acids. V dropped 0 bases and J dropped 4 bases, with 12 bases sitting between them. CDR3: CASSQDQGLGETQYF. The CDR3 nucleotides are TGTGCCAGCAGCCAAGATCAGGGACTTGGAGAGACCCAGTACTTC.

V gene TRBV19 combines with J gene TRBJ1-5; possibly TRBD1 for D (5 bases). This CDR3 has 13 residues. Trimming shortened V by 8 bases and J by 7 bases, and 15 bases separated the two germline ends. Germline assignment: CDR1 LNHDA and CDR2 SQIVND (reference sequence). CDR3 bases: TGTGCCAGTTGGGGGGGGAGGGGACAGCCCCAGCATTTT. Protein: CASWGGRGQPQHF. Full variable domain (outside the CDR3, taken from reference TRBV19 and TRBJ1-5): DGGITQSPKYLFRKEGQNVTLSCEQNLNHDAMYWYRQDPGQGLRLIYYSQIVNDFQKGDIAEGYSVSREKKESFPLTVTSAQKNPTAFYLCASWGGRGQPQHFGDGTRLSIL.

The gene calls are TRBV12-5 and TRBJ2-1; a possible D gene is TRBD1 (5 bases). Germline V gives CDR1 LGHNT, CDR2 FRNRAP. With 6 bases removed from V and 4 bases from J, the gap between germline ends came to 16 bases. There are 15 residues in the CDR3. The DNA of the CDR3 is TGTGCTAGTGGCTTTGGGCCCCAGGGATACAATGAGCAGTTCTTC. It translates to CASGFGPQGYNEQFF.

This clone was seen a handful of times. The chain recombines TRBV25-1 with TRBJ2-7; the match to TRBD2 covers 7 bases. The CDR3 extends over 17 amino acids. From germline, CDR1 is MGHDK and CDR2 SYGVNS. The ends lost 6 bases at V and 3 bases at J; junction bases unmatched: 17. The CDR3 region has the DNA TGTGCCAGCAGCCCGAAGGGGTGGCTAGCGGTTAACTACGAGCAGTACTTC. Its protein product is CASSPKGWLAVNYEQYF.

This chain joins TRBV7-3 and TRBJ1-1; D gene unclear. The CDR3 is 14 amino acids. The V gene's germline CDR1 is SGHTA and CDR2 FQGTGA. Trimming took 2 bases from V and 6 from J, leaving 13 bases between them. Here the CDR3 reads CASSLERGSAEAFF. CDR3 in DNA: TGTGCCAGCAGCTTAGAACGAGGCAGCGCTGAAGCTTTCTTT.

This clone has only a few counts. CDR3 DNA: TGTGCCAGCAGCTTAAAGCCAGGTGAAAAACTGTTTTTT. Encoded protein: CASSLKPGEKLFF. The chain couples TRBV7-2 to TRBJ1-4; D is uncertain. V lost 2 bases to trimming and J lost 7 bases, with 8 bases between them. Germline values: CDR1 SGHTA, CDR2 FQGNSA. The CDR3 is made up of 13 amino acids. Variable domain in full (rest from reference TRBV7-2 and TRBJ1-4): GAGVSQSPSNKVTEKGKDVELRCDPISGHTALYWYRQSLGQGLEFLIYFQGNSAPDKSGLPSDRFSAERTGGSVSTLTIQRTQQEDSAVYLCASSLKPGEKLFFGSGTQLSVL.

CDR3 loop: CASSADRGGSLNYGYTF. CDR3 in DNA: TGTGCCAGCAGCGCGGATCGGGGGGGCTCCCTTAACTATGGCTACACCTTC. V gene TRBV9 combines with J gene TRBJ1-2, with D possibly TRBD1 on 6 matching bases. The CDR3 loop spans 17 amino acids. Trimming cost V 3 bases and J 1 base, with 19 bases left between them. CDR1 and CDR2 (germline): SGDLS, YYNGEE.

The rearrangement joins TRBV7-2 to TRBJ1-1, with no clear D. CDR1 and CDR2 (germline): SGHTA, FQGNSA. The CDR3 runs to 14 residues. Between the trimmed V and J ends, which lost 1 base and 4 bases, there was a span of 10 bases. The CDR3 protein is CASSLGGSGTEAFF. The CDR3 bases are TGTGCCAGCAGCTTAGGAGGTTCGGGCACTGAAGCTTTCTTT.

The chain couples TRBV14 to TRBJ2-5; a weak D match, TRBD1 (5 bases). The germline V gene has CDR1 SGHDN and CDR2 FVKESK. V lost 4 bases to trimming and J lost 0 bases, with 15 bases between them. The CDR3 has 16 amino acids. The CDR3 sequence is CASSPNMGRNQETQYF. CDR3 nucleotides: TGTGCCAGCAGCCCCAACATGGGGCGGAACCAAGAGACCCAGTACTTC.

This clone was observed once. This CDR3 is CASSQPLAYEQYF. The CDR3 DNA is TGTGCCAGCAGCCAACCACTAGCCTACGAGCAGTACTTC. This chain connects TRBV4-2 to TRBJ2-5; D is perhaps TRBD2 (5 bases). The DNA end is a closer match to TRBJ2-7, so the J assignment may be wrong. The length of the CDR3 is 13 residues. Germline loops: CDR1 LGHNA, CDR2 YNFKEQ.

The chain recombines TRBV6-4 with TRBJ2-2; 8 nucleotides line up with TRBD1. J lost 5 bases, V lost 3 bases, and 8 bases had no gene match. The CDR3 consists of 16 residues. Per germline, CDR1 MRHNA and CDR2 SNTAGT. The chain's CDR3 is CASSDTGQVETGELFF. In DNA, the CDR3 is TGTGCCAGCAGTGATACGGGACAGGTGGAAACCGGGGAGCTGTTTTTT.

This chain uses TRBV7-2 with TRBJ2-1; 7 nucleotides align to TRBD1. V trimming: 5 bases; J trimming: 6 bases; junction bases outside the gene matches: 10. CDR3 length: 15 residues. Germline CDR1 SGHTA, CDR2 FQGNSA. The CDR3: CASSPDRSPFNEQFF. In nucleotides, the CDR3 is TGTGCCAGCAGCCCGGACAGGTCCCCTTTCAATGAGCAGTTCTTC.

This chain links TRBV6-1 with TRBJ2-5; 10 nucleotides match TRBD2. Losses at the gene ends were 3 bases for V and 5 bases for J; bases not matched to a gene: 15. There are 18 residues in the CDR3. Per germline, CDR1 MNHNS and CDR2 SASEGT. The CDR3 DNA sequence: TGTGCCAGCAGTGAGAGGGAAACACTAGCGGGGCCAGTGGAGACCCAGTACTTC. Encoded protein: CASSERETLAGPVETQYF.

The chain has TRBV10-3 and TRBJ2-1, with a tentative D call TRBD2 (6 bases). Trimming took 0 bases from V and 8 from J, leaving 11 bases between them. CDR3 length: 14 residues. Germline CDR1 is ENHRY and CDR2 is SYGVKD. CDR3 amino acids: CAISESQRVDEQFF. CDR3 sequence (DNA): TGTGCCATCAGTGAGTCGCAGCGGGTTGATGAGCAGTTCTTC.